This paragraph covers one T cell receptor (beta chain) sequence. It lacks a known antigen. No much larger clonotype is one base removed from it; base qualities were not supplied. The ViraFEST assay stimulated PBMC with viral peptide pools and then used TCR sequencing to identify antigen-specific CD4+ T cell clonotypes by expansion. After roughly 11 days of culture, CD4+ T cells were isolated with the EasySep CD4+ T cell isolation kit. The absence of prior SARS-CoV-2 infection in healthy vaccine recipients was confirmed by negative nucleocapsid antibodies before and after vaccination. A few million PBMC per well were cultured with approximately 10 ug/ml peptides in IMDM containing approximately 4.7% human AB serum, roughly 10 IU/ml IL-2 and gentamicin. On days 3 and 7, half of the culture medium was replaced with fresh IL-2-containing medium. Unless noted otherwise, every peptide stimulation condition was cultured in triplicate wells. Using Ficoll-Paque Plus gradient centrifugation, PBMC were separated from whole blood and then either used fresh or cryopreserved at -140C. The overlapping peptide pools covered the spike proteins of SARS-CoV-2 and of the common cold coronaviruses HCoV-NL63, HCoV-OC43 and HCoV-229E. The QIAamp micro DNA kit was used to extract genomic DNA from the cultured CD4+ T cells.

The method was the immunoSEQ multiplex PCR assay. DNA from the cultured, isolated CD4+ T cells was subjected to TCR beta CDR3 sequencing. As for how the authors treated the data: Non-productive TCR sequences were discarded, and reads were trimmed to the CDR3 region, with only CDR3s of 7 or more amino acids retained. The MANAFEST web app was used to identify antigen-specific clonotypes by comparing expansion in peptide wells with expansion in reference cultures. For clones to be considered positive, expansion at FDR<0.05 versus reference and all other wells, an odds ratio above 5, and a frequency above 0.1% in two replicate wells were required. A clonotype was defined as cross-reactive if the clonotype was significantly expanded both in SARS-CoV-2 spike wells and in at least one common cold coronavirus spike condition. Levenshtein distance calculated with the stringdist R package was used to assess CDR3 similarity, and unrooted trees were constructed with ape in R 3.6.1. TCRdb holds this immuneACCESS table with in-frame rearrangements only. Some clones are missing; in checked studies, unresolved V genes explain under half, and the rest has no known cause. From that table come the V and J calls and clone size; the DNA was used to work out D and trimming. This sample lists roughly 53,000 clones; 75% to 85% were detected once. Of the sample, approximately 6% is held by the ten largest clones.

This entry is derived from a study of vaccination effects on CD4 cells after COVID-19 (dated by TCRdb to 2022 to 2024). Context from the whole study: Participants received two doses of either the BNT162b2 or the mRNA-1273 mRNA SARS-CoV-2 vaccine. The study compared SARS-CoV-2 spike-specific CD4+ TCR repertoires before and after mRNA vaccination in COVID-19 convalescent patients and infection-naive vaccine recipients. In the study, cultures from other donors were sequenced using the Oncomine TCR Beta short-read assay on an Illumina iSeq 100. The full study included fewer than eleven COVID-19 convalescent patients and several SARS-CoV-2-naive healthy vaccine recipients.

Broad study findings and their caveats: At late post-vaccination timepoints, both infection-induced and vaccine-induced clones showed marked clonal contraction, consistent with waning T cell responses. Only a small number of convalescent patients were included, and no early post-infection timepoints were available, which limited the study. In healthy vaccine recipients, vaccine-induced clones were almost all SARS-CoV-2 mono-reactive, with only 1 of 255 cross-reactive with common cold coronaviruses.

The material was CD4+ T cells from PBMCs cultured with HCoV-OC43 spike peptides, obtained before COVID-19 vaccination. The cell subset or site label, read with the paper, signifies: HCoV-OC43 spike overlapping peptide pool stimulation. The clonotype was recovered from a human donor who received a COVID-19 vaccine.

The DNA sequence reads TGTGCCAGCAGCTTAGCTTCGGGGGCAGGAGAGACCCAGTACTTC. Its protein reads: CASSLASGAGETQYF. The rearranged chain carries TRBV11-3 and TRBJ2-5; the D segment is perhaps TRBD1 or TRBD2, each sharing 6 matched bases. According to the germline V gene, CDR1 reads SGHNT and CDR2 reads YENEEA. The junction carries 13 bases between V and J, which are trimmed by 1 base and 4 bases respectively. The CDR3 starts with the cysteine, ends with the phenylalanine, and has 15 residues. The entry retains the CDR3 DNA only, 45 bases that are in frame from base 1.